This is a list of T cell receptor beta chains from one sample in a study of blood T cell repertoires in COVID-19. Profiled with immunoSEQ multiplex PCR; TCRdb holds only in-frame clones, not every one. This repertoire shows some 450,000 clones, approximately 90% found once; its top ten account for roughly 13%. Sequencing used peripheral blood. The receptors originated from a woman between 45 and 65 years old with COVID-19, enrolled during active disease. Both conserved end residues are part of each CDR3. D genes are given only for firm matches. Clone sizes are given selectively: once, few, many, or a class where the clone is expanded.

D: TRBD1
J: TRBJ2-6
V: TRBV25-1
size: NA
DNA: TGTGCCAGCAGTGATCCGGGACAGCTTTCTGGGGCCAACGTCCTGACTTTC
CDR3: CASSDPGQLSGANVLTF

D: NA
J: TRBJ1-4
V: TRBV19
size: NA
DNA: TGTGCCAGTACTCGCGGGGCTAATGAAAAACTGTTTTTT
CDR3: CASTRGANEKLFF

D: TRBD1
J: TRBJ2-4
V: TRBV19
size: NA
DNA: TGTGCCAGTAGTTCCTCCGGGACAGGGGGCATTCAGTACTTC
CDR3: CASSSSGTGGIQYF

D: NA
J: TRBJ2-7
V: TRBV5-6
size: NA
DNA: TGTGCCAGCAGCGACGACCGGAGCTCCTACGAGCAGTACTTC
CDR3: CASSDDRSSYEQYF

D: NA
J: TRBJ2-3
V: TRBV5-1
size: NA
DNA: TGCGCCAGCAGCTTGGAGCCCATAAAATCAGATACGCAGTATTTT
CDR3: CASSLEPIKSDTQYF

D: NA
J: TRBJ1-1
V: TRBV4-2
size: NA
DNA: TGTGCCAGCAGCCAAAGGTTGACAGGATTAAACACTGAAGCTTTCTTT
CDR3: CASSQRLTGLNTEAFF

D: NA
J: TRBJ1-5
V: TRBV29-1
size: NA
DNA: TGCAGCGTTGAAGATCTAGACGGCTTCCAGCATTTT
CDR3: CSVEDLDGFQHF

D: NA
J: TRBJ1-1
V: TRBV27
size: NA
DNA: TGTGCCAGCAGTCAGGGTACTGAAGCTTTCTTT
CDR3: CASSQGTEAFF

D: TRBD1
J: TRBJ2-7
V: TRBV2
size: NA
DNA: TGTGCCAGCAGGTCAGGGGGCGCGTCCTACGAGCAGTACTTC
CDR3: CASRSGGASYEQYF

D: TRBD1
J: TRBJ1-5
V: TRBV4-1
size: NA
DNA: TGCGCCAGCAGCCCAGGCGGGAGACAGGGGGATCAGCCCCAGCATTTT
CDR3: CASSPGGRQGDQPQHF

D: NA
J: TRBJ2-7
V: TRBV21-1
size: NA
DNA: TGTGCCAGGGGAGGACTCGAACCGTATTACGAGCAGTACTTC
CDR3: CARGGLEPYYEQYF

D: NA
J: TRBJ1-2
V: TRBV9
size: NA
DNA: TGTGCCAGCAGCGTAGGGAGGGAGACTGCTTATGGCTACACCTTC
CDR3: CASSVGRETAYGYTF

D: NA
J: TRBJ1-4
V: TRBV7-9
size: NA
DNA: TGTGCCAGCAGTCAAGGGGTGGCGGAAAAACTGTTTTTT
CDR3: CASSQGVAEKLFF

D: NA
J: TRBJ2-6
V: TRBV28
size: once
DNA: TGTGCCAGCAGTTCCTCTAAAATAGGGGCCAACGTCCTGACTTTC
CDR3: CASSSSKIGANVLTF

D: NA
J: TRBJ2-3
V: TRBV5-1
size: NA
DNA: TGCGCCAGCAGCTCGATCTCCACCACAGGGAAAGATACGCAGTATTTT
CDR3: CASSSISTTGKDTQYF

D: NA
J: TRBJ1-1
V: TRBV28
size: once
DNA: TGTGCCAGCAGTTTGACGCCCGAAGACAGGGCTTTCTTT
CDR3: CASSLTPEDRAFF

D: NA
J: TRBJ2-5
V: TRBV6-1
size: NA
DNA: TGTGCCAGCAGTGAATTACTGCGACAGGCCGCGGGGGTAGAAGAGACCCAGTACTTC
CDR3: CASSELLRQAAGVEETQYF

D: NA
J: TRBJ2-6
V: TRBV6-1
size: NA
DNA: TGTGCCAGCAGTGAATCCGGGGGACGCAACGTCCTGACTTTC
CDR3: CASSESGGRNVLTF

D: NA
J: TRBJ1-3
V: TRBV5-1
size: NA
DNA: TGCGCCAGCAGCTTGTCGGGGGGCTCTGGAAACACCATATATTTT
CDR3: CASSLSGGSGNTIYF

D: NA
J: TRBJ1-1
V: TRBV2
size: once
DNA: TGTGCCAGCAGCGAGGAGATGAACACTGAAGCTTTCTTT
CDR3: CASSEEMNTEAFF

D: NA
J: TRBJ1-5
V: TRBV28
size: NA
DNA: TGTGCCAGCAGTTTAGGGAGGGATCGACAGCCCCAGCATTTT
CDR3: CASSLGRDRQPQHF

D: TRBD2
J: TRBJ2-1
V: TRBV4-1
size: once
DNA: TGCGCCAGCAGCCAAGGACTAGCGGGGGGAGAGCAGTTCTTC
CDR3: CASSQGLAGGEQFF

D: NA
J: TRBJ2-7
V: TRBV27
size: NA
DNA: TGTGCCAGTAGAAATTTCCACGAGCAGTACTTC
CDR3: CASRNFHEQYF

D: NA
J: TRBJ2-3
V: TRBV28
size: NA
DNA: TGTGCCAGCCAAAGAGGTACAGATACGCAGTATTTT
CDR3: CASQRGTDTQYF

D: NA
J: TRBJ1-1
V: TRBV27
size: NA
DNA: TGTGCCCTGGGGTCGGGGGATAACACTGAAGCTTTCTTT
CDR3: CALGSGDNTEAFF

D: NA
J: TRBJ1-6
V: TRBV2
size: NA
DNA: TGTGCCAGCAATTACAGGTCATACTCCTATAATTCACCCCTCCACTTT
CDR3: CASNYRSYSYNSPLHF